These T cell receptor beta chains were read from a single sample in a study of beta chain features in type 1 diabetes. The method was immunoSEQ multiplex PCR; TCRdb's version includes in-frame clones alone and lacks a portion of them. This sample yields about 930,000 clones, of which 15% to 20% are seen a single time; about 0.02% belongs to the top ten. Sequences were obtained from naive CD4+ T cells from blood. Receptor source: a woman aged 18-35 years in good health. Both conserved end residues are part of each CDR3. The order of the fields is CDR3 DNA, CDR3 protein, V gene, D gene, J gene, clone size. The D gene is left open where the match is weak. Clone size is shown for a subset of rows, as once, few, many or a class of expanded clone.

cdr3_nt: TGTGCCAGCAGTTTAATTCGGGGGTACGAGCAGTACTTC
cdr3_aa: CASSLIRGYEQYF
v_call: TRBV27
d_call: .
j_call: TRBJ2-7
clone_size: .

cdr3_nt: TGTGCCAGCAGCGGACTAGCGGGAGGCTACAATGAGCAGTTCTTC
cdr3_aa: CASSGLAGGYNEQFF
v_call: TRBV7-9
d_call: TRBD2
j_call: TRBJ2-1
clone_size: .

cdr3_nt: TGTGCCAGCAGCCCTACTTGGACTAGCGGGAGGGACGGGACCGGCACAGATACGCAGTATTTT
cdr3_aa: CASSPTWTSGRDGTGTDTQYF
v_call: TRBV7-3
d_call: TRBD2
j_call: TRBJ2-3
clone_size: .

cdr3_nt: TGTGCCAGCAGCTTATGGGACAGACAAGAGACCCAGTACTTC
cdr3_aa: CASSLWDRQETQYF
v_call: TRBV7-9
d_call: TRBD1
j_call: TRBJ2-5
clone_size: .

cdr3_nt: TGTGCCAGCAGCTTAATTAGGGGACAGATCTCTGGGGCCAACGTCCTGACTTTC
cdr3_aa: CASSLIRGQISGANVLTF
v_call: TRBV7-9
d_call: TRBD1
j_call: TRBJ2-6
clone_size: few

cdr3_nt: TGCGCCAGCAGCCAGGGACAGGGGGCCACCTACGAGCAGTACTTC
cdr3_aa: CASSQGQGATYEQYF
v_call: TRBV4-3
d_call: TRBD1
j_call: TRBJ2-7
clone_size: .

cdr3_nt: TGTGCCAGCAGCTCCCTTGGACTAGCGGGAGTCGATGAGCAGTTCTTC
cdr3_aa: CASSSLGLAGVDEQFF
v_call: TRBV5-4
d_call: TRBD2
j_call: TRBJ2-1
clone_size: few

cdr3_nt: TGTGCCAGCAGCCTAGGGACTAGCGGAAAAGAGACCCAGTACTTC
cdr3_aa: CASSLGTSGKETQYF
v_call: TRBV7-2
d_call: TRBD2
j_call: TRBJ2-5
clone_size: .

cdr3_nt: TGTGCCAGCACTGTGGATACAGGCCTCTACGAGCAGTACTTC
cdr3_aa: CASTVDTGLYEQYF
v_call: TRBV2
d_call: .
j_call: TRBJ2-7
clone_size: .

cdr3_nt: TGTGCCACCAGCAGAGATCTCAACAGACCCTACGAGCAGTACTTC
cdr3_aa: CATSRDLNRPYEQYF
v_call: TRBV15
d_call: .
j_call: TRBJ2-7
clone_size: few

cdr3_nt: TGTGCCAGCAGTCCCCGTGGGGGGGTTCAGCCCCAGCATTTT
cdr3_aa: CASSPRGGVQPQHF
v_call: TRBV6-6
d_call: .
j_call: TRBJ1-5
clone_size: few

cdr3_nt: TGTGCCAGCAGCTTGGTAGGGACAAATCAGCCCCAGCATTTT
cdr3_aa: CASSLVGTNQPQHF
v_call: TRBV5-6
d_call: .
j_call: TRBJ1-5
clone_size: .

cdr3_nt: TGTGCCAGCAGCCTCGATGGGGTTCTTGGAAACACCATATATTTT
cdr3_aa: CASSLDGVLGNTIYF
v_call: TRBV7-2
d_call: .
j_call: TRBJ1-3
clone_size: few

cdr3_nt: TGTGCCAGCAGCCGCGGGAGGGGGCGTACAGACAATGAGCAGTTCTTC
cdr3_aa: CASSRGRGRTDNEQFF
v_call: TRBV7-8
d_call: TRBD2
j_call: TRBJ2-1
clone_size: few

cdr3_nt: TGTGCCACCAGCAGTCTACTAGCGGGGGACTACGAGCAGTACTTC
cdr3_aa: CATSSLLAGDYEQYF
v_call: TRBV15
d_call: TRBD2
j_call: TRBJ2-7
clone_size: few

cdr3_nt: TGTGCCAGCAGGTGGACAGGGGTCTACGAGCAGTACTTC
cdr3_aa: CASRWTGVYEQYF
v_call: TRBV6-5
d_call: TRBD1
j_call: TRBJ2-7
clone_size: .

cdr3_nt: TGTGCCACCAGCAGAGAATGGGGGGCGGCGGATACGCAGTATTTT
cdr3_aa: CATSREWGAADTQYF
v_call: TRBV15
d_call: .
j_call: TRBJ2-3
clone_size: .

cdr3_nt: TGCAGCGTTGCCCGACTGAACACTGAAGCTTTCTTT
cdr3_aa: CSVARLNTEAFF
v_call: TRBV29-1
d_call: .
j_call: TRBJ1-1
clone_size: few

cdr3_nt: TGTGCCAGCAGGAGACTAGCGGGAGGGCCGTCGAGCTCCTACGAGCAGTACTTC
cdr3_aa: CASRRLAGGPSSSYEQYF
v_call: TRBV2
d_call: TRBD2
j_call: TRBJ2-7
clone_size: .

cdr3_nt: TGTGCCAGTAGTATGAGGGACAGCTCCTACAATGAGCAGTTCTTC
cdr3_aa: CASSMRDSSYNEQFF
v_call: TRBV19
d_call: TRBD1
j_call: TRBJ2-1
clone_size: .

cdr3_nt: TGTGCCAGCAGTCGTCTTCAGGGGAACAATGAAAAACTGTTTTTT
cdr3_aa: CASSRLQGNNEKLFF
v_call: TRBV6-5
d_call: .
j_call: TRBJ1-4
clone_size: .

cdr3_nt: TGTGCCAGCAGCCGCGTCACAGGGGGGACTGAAGCTTTCTTT
cdr3_aa: CASSRVTGGTEAFF
v_call: TRBV7-9
d_call: TRBD1
j_call: TRBJ1-1
clone_size: .

cdr3_nt: TGTGCCAGCGAAGACGGGGGGCGGCGACGGCCCACTGAAGCTTTCTTT
cdr3_aa: CASEDGGRRRPTEAFF
v_call: TRBV7-9
d_call: .
j_call: TRBJ1-1
clone_size: few

cdr3_nt: TGTGCCATCAGATCACCGGGACTAGCGCACTCCTACAATGAGCAGTTCTTC
cdr3_aa: CAIRSPGLAHSYNEQFF
v_call: TRBV10-3
d_call: TRBD2
j_call: TRBJ2-1
clone_size: few

cdr3_nt: TGCGCCAGCAGCTGGGGACAGTACAATGAGCAGTTCTTC
cdr3_aa: CASSWGQYNEQFF
v_call: TRBV5-1
d_call: TRBD1
j_call: TRBJ2-1
clone_size: .

cdr3_nt: TGCGCCAGCAGCCTATCAAGCTCTCCAGGTCGGGAGCAGTACTTC
cdr3_aa: CASSLSSSPGREQYF
v_call: TRBV4-3
d_call: .
j_call: TRBJ2-7
clone_size: few

cdr3_nt: TGCGCCAGCAGCCAAGTCCTACTAGCGGGGCACAATGAGCAGTTCTTC
cdr3_aa: CASSQVLLAGHNEQFF
v_call: TRBV4-3
d_call: TRBD2
j_call: TRBJ2-1
clone_size: .

cdr3_nt: TGTGCCAGCAGCCCGGGACTGGGGAAAGAGACCCAGTACTTC
cdr3_aa: CASSPGLGKETQYF
v_call: TRBV7-9
d_call: .
j_call: TRBJ2-5
clone_size: .

cdr3_nt: TGTGCCAGCAGCGTAGATGGTCCTACCACGGGGGAGCTGTTTTTT
cdr3_aa: CASSVDGPTTGELFF
v_call: TRBV9
d_call: .
j_call: TRBJ2-2
clone_size: .

cdr3_nt: TGTGCCAGCAGGGGACAGGAGTCCTACAATGAGCAGTTCTTC
cdr3_aa: CASRGQESYNEQFF
v_call: TRBV6-5
d_call: TRBD1
j_call: TRBJ2-1
clone_size: .

cdr3_nt: TGTGCCAGCAGTTTATCACAGGGGGCGGTCCACGAGCAGTACTTC
cdr3_aa: CASSLSQGAVHEQYF
v_call: TRBV28
d_call: TRBD1
j_call: TRBJ2-7
clone_size: .

cdr3_nt: TGTGCCAGCAGCCTAGGGGGGACTCTCTCCTACGAGCAGTACTTC
cdr3_aa: CASSLGGTLSYEQYF
v_call: TRBV4-2
d_call: .
j_call: TRBJ2-7
clone_size: .

cdr3_nt: TGTGCCAGCAGTAGGACACCCAGTCAGCCCCAGCATTTT
cdr3_aa: CASSRTPSQPQHF
v_call: TRBV5-8
d_call: .
j_call: TRBJ1-5
clone_size: few

cdr3_nt: TGTGCCAGCAGCGTAACAGGGGGCTGGGGCTACACCTTC
cdr3_aa: CASSVTGGWGYTF
v_call: TRBV5-4
d_call: TRBD1
j_call: TRBJ1-2
clone_size: .

cdr3_nt: TGTGCCAGTAGTACCCTCGGGGACAGAGGGCCCCGGGGGCAGTTCTTC
cdr3_aa: CASSTLGDRGPRGQFF
v_call: TRBV19
d_call: TRBD1
j_call: TRBJ2-1
clone_size: few

cdr3_nt: TGTGCCAGCAGCGCGACGGTTTGGGGCACTGAAGCTTTCTTT
cdr3_aa: CASSATVWGTEAFF
v_call: TRBV9
d_call: .
j_call: TRBJ1-1
clone_size: .

cdr3_nt: TGTGCCAGCAGTTTAGGACAGCCTAGCAATCAGCCCCAGCATTTT
cdr3_aa: CASSLGQPSNQPQHF
v_call: TRBV27
d_call: .
j_call: TRBJ1-5
clone_size: few

cdr3_nt: TGTGCCAGCAGTTTTGAACAGTCCTTTGAAGCTTTCTTT
cdr3_aa: CASSFEQSFEAFF
v_call: TRBV28
d_call: .
j_call: TRBJ1-1
clone_size: few

cdr3_nt: TGTGCCAGCAGCATAGCCTCCGGGACGAGAACGCAGTATTTT
cdr3_aa: CASSIASGTRTQYF
v_call: TRBV9
d_call: .
j_call: TRBJ2-3
clone_size: .

cdr3_nt: TGTGCCAGCAGCTTACGCGGACAGGGGACCTACGAGCAGTACTTC
cdr3_aa: CASSLRGQGTYEQYF
v_call: TRBV7-2
d_call: TRBD1
j_call: TRBJ2-7
clone_size: few

cdr3_nt: TGTGCCACCTCCCCTTTGAATCAGCCCCAGCATTTT
cdr3_aa: CATSPLNQPQHF
v_call: TRBV6-6
d_call: .
j_call: TRBJ1-5
clone_size: few

cdr3_nt: TGTGCCACCAGCAGAGGGGACCCTTTTAACGAGGCCGCGGAGACCCAGTACTTC
cdr3_aa: CATSRGDPFNEAAETQYF
v_call: TRBV15
d_call: .
j_call: TRBJ2-5
clone_size: .

cdr3_nt: .
cdr3_aa: CASSQEALGTGGQYEQYF
v_call: TRBV14
d_call: .
j_call: TRBJ2-7
clone_size: .

cdr3_nt: TGTGCCAGCAGACAAACAGGGGTCACCGGGGAGCTGTTTTTT
cdr3_aa: CASRQTGVTGELFF
v_call: TRBV7-9
d_call: TRBD1
j_call: TRBJ2-2
clone_size: .

cdr3_nt: TGTGCCAGCAGTGAGCTTGGGACCGGGGAGCTGTTTTTT
cdr3_aa: CASSELGTGELFF
v_call: TRBV2
d_call: .
j_call: TRBJ2-2
clone_size: few

cdr3_nt: TGTGCCACCAGCAGATCCGTTGGCGGGACCTACAATGAGCAGTTCTTC
cdr3_aa: CATSRSVGGTYNEQFF
v_call: TRBV15
d_call: .
j_call: TRBJ2-1
clone_size: .

cdr3_nt: TGTGCCAGCAACTCTCCGCCTGGGGCCAACGTCCTGACTTTC
cdr3_aa: CASNSPPGANVLTF
v_call: TRBV9
d_call: .
j_call: TRBJ2-6
clone_size: few

cdr3_nt: TGTGCCATCAGGGCATATCCGGGACAGGGTGGAGGTACAGATACGCAGTATTTT
cdr3_aa: CAIRAYPGQGGGTDTQYF
v_call: TRBV10-3
d_call: TRBD1
j_call: TRBJ2-3
clone_size: few

cdr3_nt: TGCGCCAGCAGCTTCCGCGGGGGGGCAGATACGCAGTATTTT
cdr3_aa: CASSFRGGADTQYF
v_call: TRBV5-1
d_call: TRBD2
j_call: TRBJ2-3
clone_size: .

cdr3_nt: TGTGCCAGCAGTTACGTTGGAAGCTCCTACAATGAGCAGTTCTTC
cdr3_aa: CASSYVGSSYNEQFF
v_call: TRBV6-6
d_call: .
j_call: TRBJ2-1
clone_size: .

cdr3_nt: TGCGCCAGCAGCTTGCTTAGGACTCGTGATGAGCAGTTCTTC
cdr3_aa: CASSLLRTRDEQFF
v_call: TRBV5-1
d_call: .
j_call: TRBJ2-1
clone_size: few

cdr3_nt: TGCGCCAGCAGCCCTGGGACGTCTAAGGAGACCCAGTACTTC
cdr3_aa: CASSPGTSKETQYF
v_call: TRBV5-1
d_call: .
j_call: TRBJ2-5
clone_size: .